This T cell receptor (beta chain) originates from a study of CD8 T cells in ankylosing spondylitis. This clonotype was found many times. In making TCR beta libraries, quantitative 5'-RACE with molecular barcodes was used. Each CDR3 protein gets one entry after TCRdb re-called the 5' RACE reads with MiXCR. The sample yields around 230,000 distinct CDR3 sequences, around 7.8% seen once. Germline V gene sequence: CDR1 LNHDA, CDR2 SQIVND (reference sequence). The length of the CDR3 is 15 residues. V was shortened by 0 bases and J by 3 bases, with 8 bases between the two germline ends. Sequencing was performed on blood, either unsorted or a sorted T cell fraction (not recorded which). The TCR sequence derives from a male donor with ankylosing spondylitis or in good health (not recorded which). The chain couples TRBV19 to TRBJ2-2; no definite D call. The CDR3 protein is CASSIEARYTGELFF. In DNA, the CDR3 is TGTGCCAGTAGTATAGAAGCCCGCTACACCGGGGAGCTGTTTTTT.